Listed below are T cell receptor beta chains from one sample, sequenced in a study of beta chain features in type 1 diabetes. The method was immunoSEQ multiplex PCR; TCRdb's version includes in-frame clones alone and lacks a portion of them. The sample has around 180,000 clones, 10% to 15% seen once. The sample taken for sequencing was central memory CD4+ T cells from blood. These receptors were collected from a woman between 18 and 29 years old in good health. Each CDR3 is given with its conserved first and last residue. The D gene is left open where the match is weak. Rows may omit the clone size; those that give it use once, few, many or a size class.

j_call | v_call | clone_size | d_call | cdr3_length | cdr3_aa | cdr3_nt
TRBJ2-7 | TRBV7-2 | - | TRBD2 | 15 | CASSPLAGSSYEQYF | TGTGCCAGCAGCCCCTTAGCGGGAAGCTCCTACGAGCAGTACTTC
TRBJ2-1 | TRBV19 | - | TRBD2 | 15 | CASSWTPSGNNEQFF | TGTGCCAGTAGTTGGACGCCTAGCGGAAACAATGAGCAGTTCTTC
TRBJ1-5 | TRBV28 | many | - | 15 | CASSLRGKANQPQHF | TGTGCCAGCAGTCTCAGGGGCAAAGCAAATCAGCCCCAGCATTTT
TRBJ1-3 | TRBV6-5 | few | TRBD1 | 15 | CASSYYDRGRNTIYF | TGTGCCAGCAGTTACTACGACAGGGGAAGAAACACCATATATTTT
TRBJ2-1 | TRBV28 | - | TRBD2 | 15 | CASSEAGIPYNEQFF | TGTGCCAGCAGTGAAGCGGGGATTCCTTACAATGAGCAGTTCTTC
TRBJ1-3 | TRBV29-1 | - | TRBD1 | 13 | CSVRQGAGNTIYF | TGCAGCGTTCGACAGGGGGCTGGAAACACCATATATTTT
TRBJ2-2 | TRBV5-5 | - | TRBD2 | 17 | CASSPPGAGGRAGELFF | TGTGCCAGCAGCCCTCCGGGTGCTGGCGGGAGGGCCGGGGAGCTGTTTTTT
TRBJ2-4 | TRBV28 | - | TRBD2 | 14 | CASLSGLAGNIQYF | TGTGCCAGCCTTTCGGGACTAGCGGGAAACATTCAGTACTTC
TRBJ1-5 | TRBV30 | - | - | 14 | CAWSVGYSNQPQHF | TGTGCCTGGAGTGTCGGTTATAGCAATCAGCCCCAGCATTTT
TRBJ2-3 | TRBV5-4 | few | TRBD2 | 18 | CASSSPGLAGASTDTQYF | TGTGCCAGCAGCTCGCCGGGACTAGCGGGAGCCAGTACAGATACGCAGTATTTT
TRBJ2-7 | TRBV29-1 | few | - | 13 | CSAQTAGIYEQYF | TGCAGCGCACAAACAGCCGGTATCTACGAGCAGTACTTC
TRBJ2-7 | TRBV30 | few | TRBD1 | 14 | CAWSQGQGGYEQYF | TGTGCCTGGAGCCAAGGACAGGGCGGCTACGAGCAGTACTTC